This entry concerns a single T cell receptor beta chain. Antigen: not known. This specimen belongs to a study of cytomegalovirus exposure and HLA in healthy donors. Study-level information: The use of the same platform for the 90 to 150 validation repertoires and the 650 to 850 first-cohort repertoires was reported by a later analysis. Notes on the study in general: There were over 150 TCR beta chains listed as cytomegalovirus-associated.

Clones were sequenced by immunoSEQ multiplex PCR, and TCRdb holds only the in-frame ones, with some missing. Here the sample spans approximately 150,000 clones, 85% to 90% being singletons. Germline CDR1 and CDR2: SGHNT and YYREEE (reference sequence). Losses at the gene ends were 0 bases for V and 5 bases for J; bases not matched to a gene: 4. This CDR3 is built from 14 residues. Sequenced input: PBMCs. This clonotype was obtained from a woman aged 30 to 39 in good health and CMV-seronegative. This chain connects TRBV5-4 to TRBJ1-1, with 7 nucleotides matching TRBD1. In nucleotides, the CDR3 is TGTGCCAGCAGCTTGGGACAGGGCGGAACTGAAGCTTTCTTT. As protein: CASSLGQGGTEAFF. The full variable domain, its missing parts supplied by reference TRBV5-4 and TRBJ1-1, is ETGVTQSPTHLIKTRGQQVTLRCSSQSGHNTVSWYQQALGQGPQFIFQYYREEENGRGNFPPRFSGLQFPNYSSELNVNALELDDSALYLCASSLGQGGTEAFFGQGTRLTVV.